The T cell receptor beta chain under discussion was sequenced for a study of control samples from healthy donors and cancer patients. Only in-frame clones appear in the TCRdb table, and some are missing; sequencing was by immunoSEQ multiplex PCR. The sample contains some 96,000 clones, 90% to 95% of which appear only once. CDR1 is SQVTM, CDR2 ANQGSEA, per germline. V shed 7 bases and J shed 0 bases, with 24 bases lying between them. The CDR3 has 17 amino acids. The V gene is TRBV29-1, the J gene TRBJ1-1; a possible D gene is TRBD1 (5 bases). This sequence originates from a young man in good health. Sequenced material: blood. The CDR3 region is CSARGRLRTSLNTEAFF. CDR3 sequence (DNA): TGCAGCGCCCGGGGTAGGTTGAGGACAAGTCTGAACACTGAAGCTTTCTTT. Variable domain in full (rest from reference TRBV29-1 and TRBJ1-1): SAVISQKPSRDICQRGTSLTIQCQVDSQVTMMFWYRQQPGQSLTLIATANQGSEATYESGFVIDKFPISRPNLTFSTLTVSNMSPEDSSIYLCSARGRLRTSLNTEAFFGQGTRLTVV.